The sample holds one count of the clone carrying this T cell receptor (beta chain). Assay used: immunoSEQ multiplex PCR; TCRdb lists only in-frame clones, some missing. The profile shows hundreds of thousands of clones, roughly 80% of them singletons. This entry belongs to a study of blood T cell repertoires in COVID-19. Study-level information: Spain, Italy and the United States supplied samples that represented acute and convalescent COVID-19.

The CDR3 consists of 13 residues. The germline gives CDR1 KGHSH, CDR2 LQKENI. V was pared by 4 bases and J by 5 bases, with 12 bases between. This clonotype originated in a woman aged 80 or older with active or convalescent COVID-19. The sample consisted of peripheral blood. The rearrangement links TRBV18 to TRBJ2-7; D not certain. The CDR3 region has the DNA TGTGCCAGCTCACGCGGAGTAGAGAACGAGCAGTACTTC. Its translation is CASSRGVENEQYF.